The source of this T cell receptor (beta chain) is a study of T cell repertoires in MIS-A myocarditis. Using immunoSEQ multiplex PCR, the repertoire was profiled, and TCRdb retains in-frame clones only, with some absent. The sample contains 10,000 to 13,000 clones, approximately 80% of which appear only once. In this sample, this clone turned up once. CDR1 and CDR2 from the germline V gene are MGHRA and YSYEKL. With 0 bases removed from V and 4 bases from J, the gap between germline ends came to 16 bases. CDR3 size: 17 residues. This chain uses TRBV4-1 with TRBJ2-1; weak D call: TRBD2 (5 bases). Input material: right ventricle heart tissue obtained at autopsy. The sequence derives from a man in his late teens or twenties with fulminant myocarditis from multisystem inflammatory syndrome in adults (MIS-A) after COVID-19. The CDR3 DNA follows: TGCGCCAGCAGCCAAGATACTAGGCCGGGTATTTACAATGAGCAGTTCTTC. As protein: CASSQDTRPGIYNEQFF.